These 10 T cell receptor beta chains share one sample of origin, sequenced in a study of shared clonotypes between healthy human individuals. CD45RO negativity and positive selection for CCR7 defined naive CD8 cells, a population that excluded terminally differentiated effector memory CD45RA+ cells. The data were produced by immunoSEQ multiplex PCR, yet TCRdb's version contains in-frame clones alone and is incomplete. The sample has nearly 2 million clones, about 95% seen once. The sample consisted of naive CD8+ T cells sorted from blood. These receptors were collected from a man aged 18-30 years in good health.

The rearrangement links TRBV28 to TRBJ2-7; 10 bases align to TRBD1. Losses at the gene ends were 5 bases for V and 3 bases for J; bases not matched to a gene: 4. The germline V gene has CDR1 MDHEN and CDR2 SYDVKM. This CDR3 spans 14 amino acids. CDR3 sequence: CASSAWDRGYEQYF. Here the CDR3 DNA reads TGTGCCAGCAGTGCTTGGGACAGGGGCTACGAGCAGTACTTC.

CDR3 DNA sequence: TGTGCCAGCAGCTTTTTTAGCGGTAACTACGAGCAGTACTTC. It translates to CASSFFSGNYEQYF. The chain has TRBV5-8 and TRBJ2-7; D is possibly TRBD2 (6 bases). Germline loops: CDR1 SGHTS, CDR2 YDEGEE. This CDR3 is 14 amino acids long. V was shortened by 2 bases and J by 3 bases, with 12 bases between the two germline ends.

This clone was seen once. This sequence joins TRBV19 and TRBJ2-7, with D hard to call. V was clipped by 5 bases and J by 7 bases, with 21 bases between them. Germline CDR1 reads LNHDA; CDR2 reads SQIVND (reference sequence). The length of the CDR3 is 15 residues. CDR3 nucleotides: TGTGCCAGTAGTGTCTCTAACGTAGAACTTCGGGAGCAGTACTTC. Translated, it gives CASSVSNVELREQYF.

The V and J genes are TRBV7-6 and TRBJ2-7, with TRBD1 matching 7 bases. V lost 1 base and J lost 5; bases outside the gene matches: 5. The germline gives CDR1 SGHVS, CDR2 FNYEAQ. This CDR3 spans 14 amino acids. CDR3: CASSLVTGPNEQYF. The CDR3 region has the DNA TGTGCCAGCAGCTTAGTGACAGGGCCCAACGAGCAGTACTTC.

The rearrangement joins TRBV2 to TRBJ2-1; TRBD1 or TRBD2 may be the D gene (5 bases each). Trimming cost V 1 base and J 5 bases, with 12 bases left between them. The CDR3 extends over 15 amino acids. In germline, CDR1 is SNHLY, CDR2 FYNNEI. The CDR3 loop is CASSEGAGAHNEQFF. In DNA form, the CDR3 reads TGTGCCAGCAGTGAAGGGGCCGGGGCCCACAATGAGCAGTTCTTC.

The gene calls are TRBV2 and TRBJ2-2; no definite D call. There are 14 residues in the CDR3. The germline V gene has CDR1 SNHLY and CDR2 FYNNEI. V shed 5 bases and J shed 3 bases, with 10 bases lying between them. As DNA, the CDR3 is TGTGCCAGCAGTTATTACCACTACACCGGGGAGCTGTTTTTT. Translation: CASSYYHYTGELFF.

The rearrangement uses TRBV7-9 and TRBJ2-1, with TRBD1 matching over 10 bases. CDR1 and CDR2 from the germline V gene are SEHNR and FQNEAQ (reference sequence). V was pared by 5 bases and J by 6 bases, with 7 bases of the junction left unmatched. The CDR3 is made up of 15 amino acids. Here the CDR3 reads CASSPRTGGSNEQFF. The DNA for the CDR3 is TGTGCCAGCAGCCCTAGGACAGGGGGTAGCAATGAGCAGTTCTTC.

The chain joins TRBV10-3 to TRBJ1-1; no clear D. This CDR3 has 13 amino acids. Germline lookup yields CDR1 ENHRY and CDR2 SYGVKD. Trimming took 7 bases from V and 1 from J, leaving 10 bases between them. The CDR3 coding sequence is TGTGCCATCACCGATGACCGGAACACTGAAGCTTTCTTT. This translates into CAITDDRNTEAFF.

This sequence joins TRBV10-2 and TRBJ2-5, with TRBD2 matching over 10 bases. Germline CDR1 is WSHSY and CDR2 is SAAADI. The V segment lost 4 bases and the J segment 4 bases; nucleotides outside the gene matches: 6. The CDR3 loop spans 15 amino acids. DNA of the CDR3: TGCGCCAGCAGTGGCGAGCGGGGGGGCAGAGAGACCCAGTACTTC. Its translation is CASSGERGGRETQYF.

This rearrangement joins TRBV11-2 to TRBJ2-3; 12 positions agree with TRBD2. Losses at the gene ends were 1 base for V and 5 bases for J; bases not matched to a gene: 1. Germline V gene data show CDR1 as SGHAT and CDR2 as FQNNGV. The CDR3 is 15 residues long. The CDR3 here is CASSLVLAGGDTQYF. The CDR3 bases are TGTGCCAGCAGCTTAGTACTAGCGGGAGGAGATACGCAGTATTTT.